This is a list of T cell receptor beta chains from one sample in a study of blood T cell repertoires in COVID-19. Repertoires were generated with immunoSEQ multiplex PCR, while TCRdb's copy carries only in-frame clones and drops some. The sample holds around 290,000 clones, approximately 90% seen once. Material for sequencing was peripheral blood. These receptors all come from a woman in her 30s with COVID-19, enrolled during active disease. Both conserved end residues are part of each CDR3. A D gene is named only where the DNA matches it firmly. Expanded clones get a size class; other rows say once, few or many, or leave the size out.

- 15 TRBD2 TRBJ2-5 TRBV11-2 CASSHRTSGQETQYF TGTGCCAGCAGCCATCGGACTAGCGGTCAAGAGACCCAGTACTTC
- 15 TRBD1 TRBJ1-4 TRBV19 CASRDRFLGGEKLFF TGTGCCAGTCGGGACAGGTTCCTCGGAGGTGAAAAACTGTTTTTT
- 16 TRBD1 TRBJ1-5 TRBV19 CASSMGQGRGNQPQHF TGTGCCAGTAGTATGGGACAGGGGAGAGGCAATCAGCCCCAGCATTTT
- 14 TRBD1 TRBJ2-1 TRBV6-5 CASDPTGGYNEQFF TGTGCCAGCGATCCGACAGGGGGGTACAATGAGCAGTTCTTC
- 16 - TRBJ2-7 TRBV24-1 CATSDPTGSPIDEQYF TGTGCCACCAGTGACCCCACAGGGAGTCCTATAGATGAGCAGTACTTC
- 11 - TRBJ1-4 TRBV20-1 CSASSTKKLFF TGCAGTGCTAGTTCCACAAAAAAACTGTTTTTT
- 14 - TRBJ1-5 TRBV19 CASSSQGFGQPQHF TGTGCCAGTAGTTCACAGGGTTTTGGGCAGCCCCAGCATTTT
once 13 - TRBJ1-5 TRBV28 CASITGNNQPQHF TGTGCCAGTATTACAGGGAACAATCAGCCCCAGCATTTT
once 14 TRBD2 TRBJ2-7 TRBV5-6 CASSRAGATYEQYF TGTGCCAGCAGCCGGGCGGGAGCAACCTACGAGCAGTACTTC
- 14 TRBD1 TRBJ2-7 TRBV6-6 CASSSDRGLDEQYF TGTGCCAGCAGCTCCGACAGGGGGCTCGACGAGCAGTACTTC
- 15 - TRBJ2-5 TRBV5-1 CASSLAPGVQETQYF TGCGCCAGCAGCTTGGCTCCGGGGGTCCAAGAGACCCAGTACTTC
- 13 - TRBJ1-1 TRBV7-8 CASSLEATAEAFF TGTGCCAGCAGCTTAGAGGCGACAGCCGAAGCTTTCTTT
- 13 - TRBJ2-7 TRBV3-1/TRBV3-2 CASSQDTRAEQYF TGTGCCAGCAGCCAAGATACGAGGGCAGAGCAGTACTTC
- 14 - TRBJ1-2 TRBV5-1 CASSLDGTGYGYTF TGCGCCAGCAGCTTGGACGGTACGGGGTATGGCTACACCTTC
medium-sized 13 - TRBJ1-2 TRBV12-3/TRBV12-4 CASSTGAGYGYTF TGTGCCAGCAGTACAGGCGCCGGCTATGGCTACACCTTC
- 15 TRBD1 TRBJ2-5 TRBV13 CASSYSTGGEETQYF TGTGCCAGCAGCTACTCGACAGGGGGCGAAGAGACCCAGTACTTC
- 14 TRBD1 TRBJ1-6 TRBV5-1 CASSRTGDNSPLHF TGCGCCAGCAGCCGGACAGGGGATAATTCACCCCTCCACTTT
- 18 - TRBJ1-5 TRBV10-3 CAISESTSGGRGNQPQHF TGTGCCATCAGTGAGTCGACTTCGGGGGGCCGGGGCAATCAGCCCCAGCATTTT
once 13 TRBD1 TRBJ1-1 TRBV12-3/TRBV12-4 CASSLETGFEAFF TGTGCCAGCAGTCTCGAGACAGGGTTCGAAGCTTTCTTT
once 14 - TRBJ2-3 TRBV5-8 CASSLRQAPDTQYF TGTGCCAGCAGCTTGCGGCAGGCCCCAGATACGCAGTATTTT
- 14 - TRBJ1-2 TRBV28 CASFSTGQKLSYTF TGTGCCAGCTTTAGTACTGGACAGAAGTTGAGCTACACCTTC
- 12 TRBD1 TRBJ1-2 TRBV5-1 CAILQGRYGYTF TGCGCCATCCTACAGGGGAGGTATGGCTACACCTTC
- 14 TRBD1 TRBJ2-7 TRBV2 CASSVKGARDEQYF TGTGCCAGCAGTGTAAAGGGGGCGAGGGACGAGCAGTACTTC
- 18 TRBD1 TRBJ1-6 TRBV28 CASSLGQGIRNYNSPLHF TGTGCCAGCAGTTTGGGACAGGGGATCCGAAACTATAATTCACCCCTCCACTTT
- 16 TRBD1 TRBJ2-7 TRBV11-2 CASSLVGQTASYEQYF TGTGCCAGCAGCTTAGTGGGACAGACAGCCTCCTACGAGCAGTACTTC
- 16 TRBD1 TRBJ1-1 TRBV5-4 CASSLDRGLGHTEAFF TGTGCCAGCAGCTTGGACAGGGGGCTAGGCCACACTGAAGCTTTCTTT
- 16 - TRBJ1-1 TRBV5-1 CASSFSQGRANTEAFF TGCGCCAGCAGCTTTTCTCAGGGTCGGGCGAACACTGAAGCTTTCTTT
- 20 TRBD2 TRBJ2-1 TRBV5-4 CASSLVGGTSVLSSYNEQFF TGTGCCAGCAGCTTGGTTGGTGGGACTAGCGTACTCAGCTCCTACAATGAGCAGTTCTTC
- 15 - TRBJ1-1 TRBV3-1/TRBV3-2 CASSQDMNLNTEAFF TGTGCCAGCAGCCAAGATATGAACTTGAACACTGAAGCTTTCTTT
- 15 TRBD1 TRBJ1-2 TRBV11-2 CASSLDRGPSYGYTF TGTGCCAGCAGTTTAGACAGGGGCCCCAGCTATGGCTACACCTTC
- 15 - TRBJ2-4 TRBV4-1 CASSQADPARDIQYF TGCGCCAGCAGCCAAGCTGATCCCGCTCGGGACATTCAGTACTTC
- 15 - TRBJ2-1 TRBV11-3 CASSLEGSGSNEQFF TGTGCCAGCAGCTTAGAAGGAAGCGGTTCCAATGAGCAGTTCTTC
- 14 TRBD1 TRBJ1-6 TRBV28 CASSSGQGDSPLHF TGTGCCAGCAGTTCGGGACAGGGGGATTCACCCCTCCACTTT
- 12 - TRBJ1-4 TRBV3-1/TRBV3-2 CASSQELGRLFF TGTGCCAGCAGCCAAGAATTAGGGAGGCTGTTTTTT
- 17 TRBD1 TRBJ1-1 TRBV18 CASSPKHQGVGDTEAFF TGTGCCAGCTCACCAAAACACCAGGGGGTAGGTGACACTGAAGCTTTCTTT
- 15 - TRBJ2-3 TRBV3-1/TRBV3-2 CASSRSVLVPDTQYF TGTGCCAGCAGCCGTTCGGTACTAGTTCCAGATACGCAGTATTTT
- 15 - TRBJ2-7 TRBV27 CASSLRQAIPYEQYF TGTGCCAGCAGTTTACGGCAGGCTATTCCCTACGAGCAGTACTTC
once 15 - TRBJ2-3 TRBV6-5 CASSNGGRMPDTQYF TGTGCCAGCAGCAACGGGGGGCGGATGCCAGATACGCAGTATTTT
- 13 - TRBJ2-5 TRBV11-2 CASREGSQETQYF TGTGCCAGCAGGGAGGGTAGTCAAGAGACCCAGTACTTC
- 15 TRBD2 TRBJ2-7 TRBV5-3 CARSLLAGGPLEQYF TGTGCCAGAAGCTTACTAGCGGGAGGGCCTCTCGAGCAGTACTTC
- 18 TRBD1 TRBJ1-5 TRBV4-1 CASSQAARGQASNQPQHF TGCGCCAGCAGCCAAGCGGCCAGGGGGCAGGCTAGCAATCAGCCCCAGCATTTT
- 14 TRBD2 TRBJ2-1 TRBV10-3 CAISDRTSSDEQFF TGTGCCATCAGTGATCGGACTAGCTCCGATGAGCAGTTCTTC
- 14 - TRBJ2-7 TRBV5-5 CASTPTRAHYEQYF TGTGCCAGCACGCCAACGAGGGCCCACTACGAGCAGTACTTC
- 14 TRBD1 TRBJ1-4 TRBV29-1 CSVRSDRTNEKLFF TGCAGCGTGCGATCGGACAGGACTAATGAAAAACTGTTTTTT
once 13 TRBD2 TRBJ2-5 TRBV19 CASSTGRGKTQYF TGTGCCAGTAGTACCGGGAGGGGTAAGACCCAGTACTTC
once 15 TRBD1 TRBJ1-1 TRBV28 CASYNSGTGITEAFF TGTGCCAGTTACAATTCCGGGACAGGGATCACTGAAGCTTTCTTT
- 13 - TRBJ1-5 TRBV30 CAWSVEPIQPQHF TGTGCCTGGAGTGTGGAGCCAATTCAGCCCCAGCATTTT
- 15 TRBD2 TRBJ2-1 TRBV4-1 CASRQAGGPTNEQFF TGCGCCAGCAGGCAAGCGGGAGGGCCGACCAATGAGCAGTTCTTC
- 16 - TRBJ2-3 TRBV5-4 CASSEPQVSNTDTQYF TGTGCCAGCAGCGAACCGCAGGTGTCTAACACAGATACGCAGTATTTT